The present entry profiles one T cell receptor (beta chain) with its context. Antigen unknown. This entry comes from a study of T cell repertoires in cytomegalovirus infection. The wider study: As its CMV epitopes, the study selected recently identified HLA-C-restricted and well-studied HLA-B-restricted targets.

Germline assignment: CDR1 SGHVS and CDR2 FQNEAQ. The CDR3 extends over 13 amino acids. V shed 1 base and J shed 3 bases, with 7 bases lying between them. Study results and limitations: Cumulative public TCR beta family frequency identified carriers of CMV plus the relevant HLA. Within the response measured ex vivo, HLA-C-restricted CMV-specific TCR beta clonotypes were dominant.

TCRdb re-called the reads with MiXCR, one entry per CDR3 protein. The table has around 47,000 distinct CDR3 sequences, around 20% seen once; the top ten hold roughly 78%. The V gene is TRBV7-8, the J gene TRBJ2-7; maybe TRBD1 (5 bases). This material consisted of CD8+ T cells from cultured PBMCs, taken from culture after CMV antigen stimulation. This receptor was taken from a human donor in good health (CMV status not recorded). Some clones in this sample may be carry-over from other donors' samples. CDR3 coding DNA: TGTGCCAGCAGCTTAGACAGGCTCTACGAGCAGTACTTC. Encoded protein: CASSLDRLYEQYF.